Listed below are T cell receptor beta chains from one sample, sequenced in a study of blood T cells in healthy people across ages. MiXCR was run by TCRdb on the 5' RACE reads, yielding one entry per CDR3 protein. The sample yields fewer than 900,000 distinct CDR3 sequences, 49% seen once. Sequences were obtained from blood. The source of these receptors is a woman aged 55-69 years in good health. Both conserved end residues are part of each CDR3. D genes are given only for firm matches. The size field is filled for only some rows; it gives once, few, many or a size class.

>NA|NA|TRBV7-2|TRBJ1-1
CASSLLRNEAFF
TGTGCCAGCAGCTTACTCAGGAATGAAGCTTTCTTT
>TRBD1|few|TRBV20-1|TRBJ1-2
CSARDPLPRDRGYGYTF
TGCAGTGCTAGAGATCCGTTGCCCCGGGACAGGGGCTATGGCTACACCTTC
>TRBD1|NA|TRBV20-1|TRBJ1-1
CSANRGNRGLTEAFF
TGCAGTGCCAACAGGGGAAACAGGGGGCTGACTGAAGCTTTCTTT
>NA|once|TRBV7-2|TRBJ1-3
CASSLSQGSGNTIYF
TGTGCCAGCAGCTTAAGTCAAGGGTCTGGAAACACCATATATTTT
>TRBD1|NA|TRBV5-6|TRBJ2-1
CASSPLDRAPYNEQFF
TGTGCCAGCAGCCCTCTCGACAGGGCCCCCTACAATGAGCAGTTCTTC
>TRBD1|few|TRBV2|TRBJ2-2
CASRKDRERGFTGELFF
TGTGCCAGCAGGAAAGACAGGGAAAGGGGATTCACCGGGGAGCTGTTTTTT
>NA|few|TRBV4-3|TRBJ2-4
CASSHLEGAKNIQYF
TGCGCCAGCAGTCACCTTGAGGGTGCCAAAAACATTCAGTACTTC
>NA|NA|TRBV5-1|TRBJ2-1
CASSARSVDKEYNEQFF
TGCGCCAGCAGCGCAAGATCGGTGGACAAAGAGTACAATGAGCAGTTCTTC
>NA|NA|TRBV7-2|TRBJ2-7
CASSYQPGTEQYF
TGTGCCAGCAGCTACCAACCGGGGACGGAGCAGTACTTC
>NA|NA|TRBV7-2|TRBJ1-1
CASSLDVQASREAFF
TGTGCCAGCAGCTTAGATGTCCAGGCAAGCCGTGAAGCTTTCTTT
>NA|few|TRBV5-1|TRBJ1-2
CASSLTGPYGYTF
TGCGCCAGCAGCTTGACAGGGCCCTATGGCTACACCTTC
>NA|NA|TRBV6-6|TRBJ2-5
CASSSNWETQYF
TGTGCCAGCAGTTCAAATTGGGAGACCCAGTACTTC
>NA|NA|TRBV27|TRBJ1-2
CASSLSLDYGYTF
TGTGCCAGCAGCCTTTCCCTGGACTATGGCTACACCTTC
>TRBD1|NA|TRBV18|TRBJ1-6
CASSPTRTGVSPLHF
TGTGCCAGCTCACCCACGAGGACAGGGGTATCACCCCTCCACTTT
>TRBD2|few|TRBV25-1|TRBJ2-1
CASSPSLAGPSNEQFF
TGTGCCAGCAGTCCCTCTCTAGCGGGCCCCTCCAATGAGCAGTTCTTC
>TRBD1|NA|TRBV3-1|TRBJ1-1
CASSRMPGTGSMNTEAFF
TGTGCCAGCAGCCGAATGCCCGGGACAGGGTCCATGAACACTGAAGCTTTCTTT
>TRBD1|NA|TRBV29-1|TRBJ2-1
CSVEGDRASKFYNEQFF
TGCAGCGTTGAGGGGGACAGGGCCTCAAAATTCTACAATGAGCAGTTCTTC
>NA|NA|TRBV9|TRBJ2-7
CASSVGFRGTKIYEQYF
TGTGCCAGCAGCGTAGGGTTTAGGGGGACTAAGATCTACGAGCAGTACTTC
>TRBD1|NA|TRBV18|TRBJ2-7
CASSPILGTGVFEQYF
TGTGCCAGCTCACCAATACTCGGGACAGGTGTATTCGAGCAGTACTTC
>NA|NA|TRBV14|TRBJ2-7
CASSPRRVYEQYF
TGTGCCAGCAGCCCCCGCCGGGTTTACGAGCAGTACTTC
>TRBD1|NA|TRBV27|TRBJ1-6
CASLDRAGVFGSPLHF
TGTGCCAGCCTTGACAGGGCAGGGGTATTTGGTTCACCCCTCCACTTT
>NA|few|TRBV9|TRBJ2-3
CASSPQRAVSDTQYF
TGTGCCAGCAGCCCCCAGAGAGCGGTTTCAGATACGCAGTATTTT
>TRBD2|NA|TRBV12-3/TRBV12-4|TRBJ2-5
CASSFRTRASGPPRSETQYF
TGTGCCAGCAGTTTTCGTACCCGGGCTAGCGGCCCACCTCGTTCAGAGACCCAGTACTTC
>TRBD2|few|TRBV6-5|TRBJ2-4
CASSYSAREARREQYF
TGTGCCAGCAGTTACAGCGCGCGGGAGGCTAGGAGGGAGCAGTACTTC
>NA|NA|TRBV20-1|TRBJ1-2
CSARERGNYGYTF
TGCAGTGCTAGAGAAAGGGGTAACTATGGCTACACCTTC
>NA|NA|TRBV27|TRBJ2-7
CASSSRGFSSYEQYF
TGTGCCAGCAGTTCGAGGGGTTTTAGCTCCTACGAGCAGTACTTC
>NA|NA|TRBV12-3/TRBV12-4|TRBJ2-7
CASKPDLLVYEQYF
TGTGCCAGCAAACCCGACTTGCTAGTCTACGAGCAGTACTTC